This T cell receptor (beta chain) emerged from a study of technical replicates of blood from several donors. Only in-frame clones appear in the TCRdb table, and some are missing; sequencing was by immunoSEQ multiplex PCR. The sample carries tens of thousands of clones, nearly 96% recorded once. Losses at the gene ends were 10 bases for V and 1 base for J; bases not matched to a gene: 6. Germline CDR1 reads LNHDA; CDR2 reads SQIVND (reference sequence). The CDR3 spans 15 residues. The genes are TRBV19 and TRBJ2-2; 10 bases align to TRBD1. The receptor was isolated from a human donor in good health. The sequenced sample was T cells isolated from PBMCs. The CDR3 sequence: CATGDRGLNTGELFF. CDR3 bases: TGTGCCACTGGGGACAGGGGCTTGAACACCGGGGAGCTGTTTTTT.